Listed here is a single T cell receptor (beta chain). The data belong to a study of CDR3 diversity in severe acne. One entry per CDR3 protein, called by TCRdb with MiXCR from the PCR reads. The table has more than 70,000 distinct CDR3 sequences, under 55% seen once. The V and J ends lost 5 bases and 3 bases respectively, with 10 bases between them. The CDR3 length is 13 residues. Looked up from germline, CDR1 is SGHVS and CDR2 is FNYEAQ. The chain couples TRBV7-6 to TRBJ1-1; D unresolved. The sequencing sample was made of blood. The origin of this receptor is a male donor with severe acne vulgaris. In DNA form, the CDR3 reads TGTGCCAGCAGCCTTGGACCGTACACTGAAGCTTTCTTT. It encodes CASSLGPYTEAFF.